This T cell receptor beta chain was recorded in a study of identical twins. The study's findings and limits: Twin sharing of out-of-frame TCR alpha was underestimated by models in monozygotic pairs. Cord blood beta clonotypes present at high abundance carried fewer insertions; no such pattern appeared in memory repertoires.

TCRdb re-analysed the 5' RACE reads in MiXCR, keeping a single row per CDR3 protein. The sample gives around 480,000 distinct CDR3 sequences, 13% to 15% of which show up once; around 0.57% is in the top ten. Of note for this clonotype: Antigen unknown.

The CDR3 totals 12 residues. V dropped 3 bases and J dropped 3 bases, with 5 bases sitting between them. Germline V lookup: CDR1 LNHDA, CDR2 SQIVND (reference sequence). This sample also appeared in a second study, on yellow fever vaccine responses in identical twins.

The TCR originated in a woman under 30 in good health. Sequencing was carried out using CD4+ T cells sorted from blood. The rearrangement uses TRBV19 and TRBJ2-5; D not resolved. The CDR3 loop reads CASSITEETQYF. In DNA, the CDR3 is TGTGCCAGTAGTATCACCGAAGAGACCCAGTACTTC.